Below are 18 T cell receptor beta chains sequenced from a single sample in a study of blood T cell repertoires in COVID-19. The table came from immunoSEQ multiplex PCR; TCRdb's copy has only in-frame clones and leaves some out. The table includes hundreds of thousands of clones, 89% detected once. Sequenced input: PBMCs or T cells enriched from blood (not recorded which). The receptors come from a man between 60 and 70 years old who had recovered from COVID-19.

V and J are TRBV9 and TRBJ2-5; a possible D gene is TRBD2 (6 bases). Per the germline V gene, CDR1 is SGDLS and CDR2 is YYNGEE. V was clipped by 4 bases and J by 5 bases, with 24 bases between them. The length of the CDR3 is 17 residues. This CDR3 is CASSTHGGAVRGETQYF. CDR3 sequence (DNA): TGTGCCAGCAGCACACACGGAGGGGCGGTTAGAGGGGAGACCCAGTACTTC.

The chain is built from TRBV25-1 and TRBJ1-4, with D possibly TRBD1 on 6 matching bases. Trimming cost V 8 bases and J 4 bases, with 14 bases left between them. This CDR3 is 14 amino acids long. Germline values: CDR1 MGHDK, CDR2 SYGVNS. The CDR3: CASGTTGGNEKLFF. The CDR3 DNA is TGTGCCAGCGGGACGACAGGAGGTAATGAAAAACTGTTTTTT.

The J gene is TRBJ2-7, the V gene TRBV29-1; 7 bases line up with TRBD1. V lost 2 bases to trimming and J lost 3 bases; unmatched junction nucleotides: 4. Germline V CDR1 and CDR2: SQVTM, ANQGSEA. The CDR3 contains 13 residues. The CDR3 region has the DNA TGCAGCGTTGAATTCAGACAGGGCTACGAGCAGTACTTC. It codes for CSVEFRQGYEQYF.

V and J are TRBV28 and TRBJ2-1; 11 bases map to TRBD2. With 6 bases clipped from V and 5 bases from J, the junction kept 12 bases outside the gene matches. The length of the CDR3 is 17 residues. CDR1 is MDHEN, CDR2 SYDVKM, per germline. The CDR3 nucleotides are TGTGCCAGCAGCATAAAATTTCGACTAGCGGGAAACAATGAGCAGTTCTTC. Amino acid sequence: CASSIKFRLAGNNEQFF.

The J gene is TRBJ2-7, the V gene TRBV29-1; tentative D call: TRBD2 (5 bases). The CDR3 has 12 amino acids. Trimming took off 4 bases at V and 2 bases at J, with 9 bases between the two ends. Germline lookup yields CDR1 SQVTM and CDR2 ANQGSEA. Written as DNA, the CDR3 is TGCAGCGTTGGAGGGCCTACCTACGAGCAGTACTTC. It specifies CSVGGPTYEQYF.

This rearrangement joins TRBV5-1 to TRBJ1-5; D gene unclear. Germline loops: CDR1 SGHRS, CDR2 YFSETQ. CDR3 size: 16 residues. V was clipped by 4 bases and J by 0 bases, with 14 bases between them. The DNA for the CDR3 is TGCGCCAGCAGCCCAGACCCGGGAGATAGCAATCAGCCCCAGCATTTT. It codes for CASSPDPGDSNQPQHF.

The chain couples TRBV5-1 to TRBJ2-7; 10 nucleotides align to TRBD2. Germline CDR1 is SGHRS and CDR2 is YFSETQ. The CDR3 is 15 residues long. Germline trimming cut 5 bases from V and 5 bases from J; bases unmatched to any gene: 10. The CDR3 nucleotides read TGCGCCAGCAGGGTGACCGGGACTAGCGCCAACGAGCAGTACTTC. Translating it yields CASRVTGTSANEQYF.

The chain joins TRBV6-5 to TRBJ1-2; 7 bases agree with TRBD1. CDR3 size: 13 residues. Trimming removed 6 bases from V and 3 bases from J; junction bases left unmatched: 4. CDR1 and CDR2 (germline): MNHEY, SVGAGI. Here the CDR3 reads CASSRGQYYGYTF. For the CDR3, the DNA is TGTGCCAGCAGCCGGGGACAGTACTATGGCTACACCTTC.

The rearrangement joins TRBV28 to TRBJ2-1; 7 nucleotides match TRBD1. The CDR3 is 18 amino acids. V trimming: 4 bases; J trimming: 4 bases; junction bases outside the gene matches: 16. Germline values: CDR1 MDHEN, CDR2 SYDVKM. CDR3 DNA sequence: TGTGCCAGCAGTTCCCCGAGGGGGCCACTATCTACTTACAATGAGCAGTTCTTC. It yields the protein CASSSPRGPLSTYNEQFF.

This chain links TRBV27 with TRBJ2-1, with TRBD2 matching 8 bases. There are 15 residues in the CDR3. V lost 2 bases and J lost 5; bases outside the gene matches: 5. Germline V lookup: CDR1 MNHEY, CDR2 SMNVEV (reference sequence). The CDR3, as DNA: TGTGCCAGCAGTTTAAATAGCGGGATAAACAATGAGCAGTTCTTC. Translated: CASSLNSGINNEQFF.

The chain combines TRBV18 with TRBJ1-6, with TRBD1 matching over 8 bases. The CDR3 consists of 15 residues. Germline CDR1 and CDR2: KGHSH and LQKENI. After removal of 3 bases from V and 9 bases from J, the junction contained 7 bases not matched to a gene. In DNA, the CDR3 is TGTGCCAGCTCACCCGAGAGGACAGGGACTTCACCCCTCCACTTT. Translating it yields CASSPERTGTSPLHF.

This clone was observed a single time. This chain uses TRBV5-6 with TRBJ2-7; the D gene is possibly TRBD1 (5 bases). CDR1 and CDR2 (germline): SGHDT, YYEEEE. CDR3 size: 15 residues. Trimming stripped 4 bases from V and 2 bases from J, with 16 bases between. For the CDR3, the DNA is TGTGCCAGCAGCCAAATAAGCACAGGACCCTACGAGCAGTACTTC. This sequence encodes CASSQISTGPYEQYF. Full variable domain (rest looked up from reference TRBV5-6 and TRBJ2-7): DAGVTQSPTHLIKTRGQQVTLRCSPKSGHDTVSWYQQALGQGPQFIFQYYEEEERQRGNFPDRFSGHQFPNYSSELNVNALLLGDSALYLCASSQISTGPYEQYFGPGTRLTVT.

The rearrangement links TRBV29-1 to TRBJ1-3; 9 bases are a match to TRBD1. With V trimmed by 6 bases and J by 4 bases, 10 bases remained unmatched. Germline CDR1 is SQVTM and CDR2 is ANQGSEA. The CDR3 extends over 15 amino acids. CDR3 residues: CSVEYRGLRGNTIYF. CDR3 nucleotide sequence: TGCAGCGTCGAGTACAGGGGGCTTAGGGGAAACACCATATATTTT.

The chain employs TRBV7-8 and TRBJ1-2; 7 nucleotides align to TRBD1. In germline, CDR1 is SGHVS, CDR2 FQNEAQ. This CDR3 has 19 residues. Germline trimming cut 2 bases from V and 5 bases from J; bases unmatched to any gene: 20. The CDR3 reads CASSLRAVRQGIRSYGYTF. The CDR3 nucleotides read TGTGCCAGCAGCTTAAGGGCCGTTAGACAGGGAATACGGTCTTATGGCTACACCTTC.

The chain uses TRBV2 and TRBJ2-7, with D possibly being TRBD1 (5 bases). The CDR3 has 13 amino acids. The germline V and J ends were trimmed by 8 bases and 5 bases, with 16 bases remaining between them. Germline V lookup: CDR1 SNHLY, CDR2 FYNNEI. The CDR3 loop is CASHRTLFDEQYF. The CDR3 DNA follows: TGTGCCAGCCACCGGACACTCTTTGACGAGCAGTACTTC. The full variable domain, rest sourced from reference TRBV2 and TRBJ2-7, is EPEVTQTPSHQVTQMGQEVILRCVPISNHLYFYWYRQILGQKVEFLVSFYNNEISEKSEIFDDQFSVERPDGSNFTLKIRSTKLEDSAMYFCASHRTLFDEQYFGPGTRLTVT.

The chain recombines TRBV24-1 with TRBJ2-5; possible D gene TRBD1, 5 bases. CDR3 length equals 14 residues. V was shortened by 4 bases and J by 1 base, with 9 bases between the two germline ends. In germline, CDR1 is KGHDR, CDR2 SFDVKD. The CDR3 nucleotides are TGTGCCACCAGTGACTGGACAAGCCAAGAGACCCAGTACTTC. Protein product: CATSDWTSQETQYF.

The chain carries TRBV23-1 and TRBJ2-1, with 12 bases aligning to TRBD2. TRBV23-1 is an ORF, with its function uncertain. J was trimmed by 4 bases and V by 8 bases; bases with no gene match: 3. This CDR3 is built from 14 residues. The CDR3 protein is CASGGLAGYNEQFF. CDR3 in DNA: TGCGCCAGCGGCGGACTAGCGGGGTACAATGAGCAGTTCTTC.

The rearrangement uses TRBV6-1 and TRBJ1-2; TRBD1 matches 7 bases. The ends lost 1 base at V and 7 bases at J; junction bases unmatched: 3. CDR1 is MNHNS, CDR2 SASEGT, per germline. This CDR3 contains 13 residues. The CDR3 reads CASSEDRGLGYTF. The DNA of the CDR3 is TGTGCCAGCAGTGAAGACAGGGGACTTGGCTACACCTTC.